This is a list of T cell receptor beta chains from one sample in a study of beta chain features in type 1 diabetes. This table comes from immunoSEQ multiplex PCR, and its TCRdb copy is limited to in-frame clones, with some not included. The table includes fewer than 650,000 clones, about a sixth detected once. Sequencing used naive CD4+ T cells from blood. These receptors all come from a man younger than 35 in good health. CDR3s include the opening cysteine and the closing phenylalanine or tryptophan. D genes are given only for firm matches. Clone size is given for some rows only: seen once, a few or many times, or a class if the clone is expanded.

>few|TRBJ2-1|TRBV29-1|TRBD2
TGCAGCGTCGGGACTAGCGGGCACCCCTCCTACAATGAGCAGTTCTTC
CSVGTSGHPSYNEQFF
>few|TRBJ2-3|TRBV23-1|-
TGCGCCAGCAGCGCGACCGGGGCCAGGGGGTATTTT
CASSATGARGYF
>few|TRBJ1-1|TRBV19|-
TGTGCCAGTAGTATTAACAGCCTCACTGAAGCTTTCTTT
CASSINSLTEAFF
>few|TRBJ1-1|TRBV4-3|TRBD1
TGCGCCAGCAGCCAATCCGGGACAGGGAACACTGAAGCTTTCTTT
CASSQSGTGNTEAFF
>few|TRBJ1-6|TRBV28|-
TGTGCCAGCGAGGGGACTCCAATTTCACCCCTCCACTTT
CASEGTPISPLHF
>once|TRBJ2-7|TRBV4-3|TRBD1
TGCGCCAGCAGCCAAGGTTGGACAGGGAGGCCCTACGAGCAGTACTTC
CASSQGWTGRPYEQYF
>-|TRBJ2-5|TRBV5-4|-
TGTGCCAGCAGGGCGGCAGGGAGAAACCAAGAGACCCAGTACTTC
CASRAAGRNQETQYF
>few|TRBJ2-3|TRBV11-2|-
TGTGCCAGCTCTAGGGACACAGATACGCAGTATTTT
CASSRDTDTQYF
>-|TRBJ2-1|TRBV9|TRBD1
TGTGCCAGCAGCGCTCCCCCAGGGGACAGGTACAACAATGAGCAGTTCTTC
CASSAPPGDRYNNEQFF
>few|TRBJ2-3|TRBV9|-
TGTGCCAGCAGCCCTTCGGGGGGCTTAGATACGCAGTATTTT
CASSPSGGLDTQYF